This record covers a single T cell receptor beta chain. Its recognized antigen is unknown. No per-base quality is available; no much larger clone lies one base away. CDR1 and CDR2 (SGHAT, FQNNGV) derive from the germline V gene. Germline trimming amounts to 1 base on V and 3 bases on J, with 4 as the count of junction bases outside the gene matches. From cysteine to phenylalanine, the CDR3 is 16 amino acids long. The sequence is cut down to CDR3 DNA, 48 bases in frame from base 1. The data stem from a study of blood T cell repertoires in COVID-19 (dated by TCRdb to between 2020 and 2021). For context, the study as a whole: Samples from collaborators originated in the United States, Italy and Spain and spanned both the acute and convalescent phases of COVID-19. Deeply sampled blood TCRbeta repertoires from subjects exposed to, actively infected with, or recovered from COVID-19 were included in the dataset. The repertoires were released in a freely available public database intended as a resource for research on the immune response to SARS-CoV-2. The material from the prospective study consisted of cDNA or gDNA derived from T cells, B-cell-depleted T cells, or PBMCs. Where available, HLA class I and class II types were taken from metadata supplied by the sample provider and were not determined by assay-based typing. The samples were drawn from the first 160 participants of the ongoing ImmuneRACE study and from about 1,200 subjects provided by 6 global collaborators. A de-identified subject ID, COVID-19 status, age in years and sex were almost always included in the sample metadata. General conclusions and limits of the study: How much clinical and demographic metadata was included differed by source and by participant, and the metadata was provided uncurated.

One collaborating source in Seattle enrolled patients while the patients were actively infected and followed the patients over time throughout the course of disease. The collaborating institutions used their own protocols to collect whole blood in K2EDTA tubes. For TCRbeta analysis, collaborator samples were shipped as frozen whole blood, as isolated PBMCs, or as DNA extracted from either sample type. TCRbeta CDR3 regions were amplified from genomic DNA using the immunoSEQ Assay, a bias-controlled multiplex PCR. On the study's bioinformatics: The number of nucleated cells in each sample was estimated from the amplification of reference gene primers within the assay. To quantify the absolute abundance of each unique TCRbeta CDR3 rearrangement, sequence reads were collapsed and filtered. For each sample, productive Simpson clonality was calculated by taking the square root of Simpson's diversity index across productive rearrangements. The immuneACCESS repertoire file appears here via TCRdb, limited to in-frame rearrangements. These files lack a portion of the clones; in checked studies, under half of the deficit traces to unresolved V genes, and the cause of the others is not known. Clone size and V and J calls were adopted from that table, with D and trimming inferred from the DNA. In all, the sample holds over 150,000 clones, and 84% of those were seen once. The ten most abundant clones make up around 2.9% of the sample.

Specimen: peripheral blood. Recombination joined TRBV11-2 with TRBJ2-2; 8 central nucleotides agree with TRBD2. The source is a woman of 80 years or more with COVID-19, enrolled during active disease. CDR3 protein: CASSLGWGLDTGELFF. The DNA sequence is TGTGCCAGCAGCTTAGGTTGGGGACTAGACACCGGGGAGCTGTTTTTT.